This entry lists 16 T cell receptor beta chains sequenced from one sample in a study of CD8 T cells in Susac syndrome. Random hexamers were used to reverse transcribe an amount of about 0.45 to 1 ug RNA. TCRdb called the immunoSEQ multiplex PCR reads again in MiXCR, with one record for every CDR3 protein. Of more than 200,000 distinct CDR3 sequences in the sample, about 94% were seen once. The sequenced sample consisted of CD4+ T cells from PBMCs. All receptors derive from a human donor with Susac syndrome.

This clonotype was seen just once. The chain employs TRBV19 and TRBJ2-5; unclear D gene. Per germline, CDR1 LNHDA and CDR2 SQIVND (reference sequence). V was shortened by 6 bases and J by 5 bases, with 10 bases between the two germline ends. This CDR3 spans 12 amino acids. This CDR3 is CASRGSKETQYF. As DNA, the CDR3 is TGTGCCAGTAGAGGATCAAAGGAGACCCAGTACTTC.

V and J are TRBV3-1 and TRBJ2-5; TRBD2 is a possible D gene (7 bases). Trimming stripped 4 bases from V and 4 bases from J, with 13 bases between. This CDR3 is 14 amino acids long. Germline V lookup: CDR1 LGHDT, CDR2 YNNKEL (reference sequence). The CDR3 nucleotides are TGTGCCAGCAGCCTCTTCCGGGGGGCAGAGACCCAGTACTTC. Translating gives CASSLFRGAETQYF.

This clonotype is a singleton in its sample. The chain uses TRBV6-5 and TRBJ1-6; D is perhaps TRBD1 (6 bases). Germline lookup yields CDR1 MNHEY and CDR2 SVGAGI. Trimming stripped 7 bases from V and 10 bases from J, with 20 bases between. This CDR3 comprises 15 residues. This chain's CDR3 is CASKPEWGAGSPLHF. CDR3 in DNA: TGTGCCAGCAAGCCGGAGTGGGGGGCCGGATCACCCCTCCACTTT.

The rearrangement links TRBV6-1 to TRBJ2-1; 9 bases match TRBD1. V gave up 6 bases and J gave up 0 bases; unmatched junction bases: 6. The germline gives CDR1 MNHNS, CDR2 SASEGT. The CDR3 has 16 amino acids. The CDR3 protein is CASSAGTGSSYNEQFF. The CDR3 nucleotides are TGTGCCAGCAGCGCGGGGACAGGGAGCTCCTACAATGAGCAGTTCTTC.

The chain joins TRBV19 to TRBJ2-2; D is uncertain. This CDR3 has 16 residues. The V end lost 5 bases, the J end lost 5 bases, and 18 bases lay between the germline ends. CDR1 is LNHDA and CDR2 is SQIVND in the germline V gene (reference sequence). This CDR3 reads CASSALQTSRTGELFF. The CDR3 nucleotides are TGTGCCAGTAGTGCCCTCCAGACAAGTCGGACCGGGGAGCTGTTTTTT.

The J gene is TRBJ1-2, the V gene TRBV6-6; 7 nucleotides agree with TRBD1. The CDR3 loop spans 14 amino acids. Germline CDR1 MNHNY, CDR2 SVGAGI (reference sequence). After removal of 6 bases from V and 8 bases from J, the junction contained 12 bases not matched to a gene. The CDR3, as DNA: TGTGCCAGCAGCCTACAGGGGTCCCCCACCGGCTACACCTTC. It is translated as CASSLQGSPTGYTF.

The chain combines TRBV5-1 with TRBJ1-2; 7 bases are shared with TRBD1. The V segment lost 5 bases and the J segment 0 bases; nucleotides outside the gene matches: 7. The CDR3 runs 15 residues. Per the germline V gene, CDR1 is SGHRS and CDR2 is YFSETQ. The CDR3 region is CASSSGTDTNYGYTF. The CDR3 nucleotides read TGCGCCAGCAGTTCCGGGACAGATACTAACTATGGCTACACCTTC.

The V and J genes are TRBV15 and TRBJ1-5; 7 bases agree with TRBD1. The CDR3 is 14 residues long. Per the germline V gene, CDR1 is LNHNV and CDR2 is YYDKDF (reference sequence). V dropped 1 base and J dropped 9; count of bases not matched to a gene: 6. The CDR3 here is CATSRGTGQGPQHF. CDR3 DNA: TGTGCCACCAGCAGAGGGACAGGTCAGGGGCCCCAGCATTTT.

This chain connects TRBV18 to TRBJ1-5; no definite D call. The V and J ends lost 4 bases and 2 bases respectively, with 12 bases between them. The CDR3 loop spans 15 amino acids. Germline values: CDR1 KGHSH, CDR2 LQKENI. Here the CDR3 DNA reads TGTGCCAGCTCACAGGAGCGATTCGGCAATCAGCCCCAGCATTTT. Translation gives CASSQERFGNQPQHF.

This rearrangement joins TRBV12-3 or TRBV12-4 to TRBJ2-1; tentatively, D is TRBD2 (5 bases). The CDR3 has 12 residues. V was pared by 6 bases and J by 10 bases, with 13 bases between. The chain's CDR3 is CASRGGGFEQFF. As DNA, the CDR3 is TGTGCCAGCAGAGGAGGCGGATTCGAGCAGTTCTTC.

This chain joins TRBV5-1 and TRBJ2-3, with D tentatively TRBD1 (6 bases). V was cut by 5 bases and J by 6 bases, with 13 bases left in between. CDR1 is SGHRS, CDR2 YFSETQ, per germline. The CDR3 has 13 residues. The CDR3 spells CASRATGPDTQYF. The CDR3 DNA sequence: TGCGCCAGCAGAGCCACAGGGCCCGATACGCAGTATTTT.

This sequence joins TRBV19 and TRBJ1-1; 11 nucleotides agree with TRBD1. Trimming took 6 bases from V and 4 from J; bases not matched to a gene: 4. Per germline, CDR1 LNHDA and CDR2 SQIVND (reference sequence). This CDR3 contains 14 residues. CDR3 coding DNA: TGTGCCAGTAGAGAGGACAGGGGGCTCACTGAAGCTTTCTTT. Amino acids: CASREDRGLTEAFF.

This chain links TRBV7-9 with TRBJ1-1; D not resolved. The V end was cut by 3 bases, the J end by 1 base, with 9 bases between. Germline-derived CDR1 and CDR2 are SEHNR and FQNEAQ (reference sequence). This CDR3 comprises 14 residues. The CDR3 loop is CASSFIQRNTEAFF. CDR3 DNA sequence: TGTGCCAGCAGCTTCATTCAGCGGAACACTGAAGCTTTCTTT.

The gene calls are TRBV20-1 and TRBJ2-7, with TRBD2 identical over 11 bases. CDR1 and CDR2 (germline): DFQATT, SNEGSKA (reference sequence). The CDR3 is 15 residues long. V was clipped by 0 bases and J by 4 bases; unmatched bases: 5. The CDR3 sequence is CSARDSGGAVYEQYF. DNA of the CDR3: TGCAGTGCTAGAGATAGCGGGGGGGCGGTGTACGAGCAGTACTTC.

V usage is TRBV20-1 and J usage is TRBJ2-7; 7 nucleotides line up with TRBD1. Germline assignment: CDR1 DFQATT and CDR2 SNEGSKA (reference sequence). This CDR3 is built from 11 residues. CDR3 sequence: CSCDRDHEQYF. DNA of the CDR3: TGCAGCTGCGACAGGGACCACGAGCAGTACTTC.

The chain couples TRBV27 to TRBJ1-5; 8 nucleotides match TRBD1. The length of the CDR3 is 14 residues. V lost 5 bases, J lost 7 bases, and 7 bases stayed unmatched. Germline CDR1 MNHEY, CDR2 SMNVEV (reference sequence). DNA for the CDR3: TGTGCCAGCAGTATCCGGACAGGGAGACAGCCCCAGCATTTT. It specifies CASSIRTGRQPQHF.